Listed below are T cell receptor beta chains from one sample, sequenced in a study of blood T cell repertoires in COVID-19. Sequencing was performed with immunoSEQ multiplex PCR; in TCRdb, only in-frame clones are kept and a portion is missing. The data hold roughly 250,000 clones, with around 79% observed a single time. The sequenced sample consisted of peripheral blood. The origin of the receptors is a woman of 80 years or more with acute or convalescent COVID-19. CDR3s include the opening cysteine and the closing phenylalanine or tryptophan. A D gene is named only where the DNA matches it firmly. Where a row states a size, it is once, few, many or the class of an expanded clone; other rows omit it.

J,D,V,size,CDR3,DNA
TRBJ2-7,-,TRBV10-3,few,CAISGGTYEQYF,TGTGCCATCAGTGGGGGGACATACGAGCAGTACTTC
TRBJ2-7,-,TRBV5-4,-,CASSLRDNSYEQYF,TGTGCCAGCAGCTTGCGGGACAACTCCTACGAGCAGTACTTC
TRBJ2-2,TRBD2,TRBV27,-,CASSLVASGAGELFF,TGTGCCAGCAGTTTGGTGGCTAGCGGGGCCGGGGAGCTGTTTTTT
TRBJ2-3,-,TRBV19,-,CASTSRDTQYF,TGTGCCAGTACCTCTCGGGATACGCAGTATTTT
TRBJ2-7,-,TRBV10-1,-,CASSESRGNYEQYF,TGCGCCAGCAGTGAAAGCCGGGGGAACTACGAGCAGTACTTC
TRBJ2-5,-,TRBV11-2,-,CASSLGASTGDIETQYF,TGTGCCAGCAGCTTAGGGGCTAGCACGGGGGATATAGAGACCCAGTACTTC
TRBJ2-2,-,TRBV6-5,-,CASRREPGDTGELFF,TGTGCCAGCAGACGGGAGCCCGGGGACACCGGGGAGCTGTTTTTT
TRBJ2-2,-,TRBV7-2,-,CASSPFQGLGGELFF,TGTGCCAGCAGCCCTTTCCAGGGGCTAGGCGGGGAGCTGTTTTTT
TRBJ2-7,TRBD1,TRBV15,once,CATSSSRGRGAYEQYF,TGTGCCACCAGCAGCTCCAGGGGGCGTGGGGCCTACGAGCAGTACTTC
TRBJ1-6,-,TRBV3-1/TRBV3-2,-,CASSPMGGNRGSPLHF,TGTGCCAGCAGCCCAATGGGAGGCAATCGTGGTTCACCCCTCCACTTT
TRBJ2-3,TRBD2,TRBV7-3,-,CASSLTTSGGPSTDTQYF,TGTGCCAGCAGCTTAACGACTAGCGGGGGGCCTAGCACAGATACGCAGTATTTT
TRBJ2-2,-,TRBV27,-,CASSLASNTGELFF,TGTGCCAGCAGTTTGGCATCGAACACCGGGGAGCTGTTTTTT
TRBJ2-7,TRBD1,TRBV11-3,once,CASSLDPTQGEQYF,TGTGCCAGCAGCTTAGACCCCACACAGGGGGAGCAGTACTTC
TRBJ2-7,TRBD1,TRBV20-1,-,CSASWTGRSYEQYF,TGCAGTGCTAGTTGGACAGGGCGATCCTACGAGCAGTACTTC
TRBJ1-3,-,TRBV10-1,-,CASSDAGYSGNTIYF,TGCGCCAGCAGTGATGCGGGATACTCTGGAAACACCATATATTTT
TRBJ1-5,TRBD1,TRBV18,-,CASSPGQGSSQPQHF,TGTGCCAGCTCACCGGGACAGGGGAGTAGTCAGCCCCAGCATTTT
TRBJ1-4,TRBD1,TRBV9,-,CASSVTGGASTNEKLFF,TGTGCCAGCAGCGTTACAGGGGGCGCCTCGACTAATGAAAAACTGTTTTTT
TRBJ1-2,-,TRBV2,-,CASSEARGANYGYTF,TGTGCCAGCAGTGAAGCGCGGGGGGCAAACTATGGCTACACCTTC
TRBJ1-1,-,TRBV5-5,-,CASSLDMRTEAFF,TGTGCCAGCAGCCTGGACATGCGGACTGAAGCTTTCTTT
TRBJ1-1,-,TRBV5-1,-,CASSGPKNTEAFF,TGCGCCAGCAGCGGCCCCAAGAACACTGAAGCTTTCTTT
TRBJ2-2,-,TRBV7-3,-,CASSLTVRQNAGELFF,TGTGCCAGCAGCCTGACGGTCAGACAGAACGCCGGGGAGCTGTTTTTT
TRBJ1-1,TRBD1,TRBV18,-,CASSPGQGVTEAFF,TGTGCCAGCTCCCCTGGACAGGGAGTAACTGAAGCTTTCTTT
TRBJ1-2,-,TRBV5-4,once,CASSLEGLSGYTF,TGTGCCAGCAGCTTGGAGGGACTTTCTGGCTACACCTTC
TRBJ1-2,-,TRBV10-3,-,CAISEFTGRWGNYGYTF,TGTGCCATCAGTGAGTTCACAGGGCGGTGGGGTAACTATGGCTACACCTTC
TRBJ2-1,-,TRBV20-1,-,CSASVGGYNEQFF,TGCAGTGCTAGTGTGGGGGGATACAATGAGCAGTTCTTC
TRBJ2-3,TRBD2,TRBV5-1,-,CASSLAGGASTDTQYF,TGCGCCAGCAGCTTGGCCGGGGGGGCAAGTACAGATACGCAGTATTTT
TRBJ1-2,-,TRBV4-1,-,CASSQVSGTYNYGYTF,TGCGCCAGCAGCCAAGTCTCCGGGACTTATAACTATGGCTACACCTTC
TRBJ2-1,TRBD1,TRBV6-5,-,CASTSQGAGDNEQFF,TGTGCCAGCACCTCTCAGGGGGCTGGGGACAATGAGCAGTTCTTC
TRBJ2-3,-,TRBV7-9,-,CASSFGDTQYF,TGTGCCAGCAGCTTCGGAGATACGCAGTATTTT
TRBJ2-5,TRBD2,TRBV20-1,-,CSGSGAETQYF,TGCAGTGGGAGCGGGGCCGAGACCCAGTACTTC
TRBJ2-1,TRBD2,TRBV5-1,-,CASSLWPSGSTGNEQFF,TGCGCCAGCAGCTTGTGGCCTAGCGGGAGTACAGGCAATGAGCAGTTCTTC
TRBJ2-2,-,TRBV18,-,CASSPPGTGNTGELFF,TGTGCCAGCTCACCACCAGGGACTGGAAACACCGGGGAGCTGTTTTTT
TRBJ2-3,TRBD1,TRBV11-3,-,CASSSRGSTDTQYF,TGTGCCAGCAGCTCCAGGGGGAGTACAGATACGCAGTATTTT
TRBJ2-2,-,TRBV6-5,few,CASSRRGTGELFF,TGTGCCAGCAGTAGAAGGGGAACCGGGGAGCTGTTTTTT
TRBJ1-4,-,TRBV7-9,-,CASSLEQVTTNEKLFF,TGTGCCAGCAGCTTAGAACAGGTGACAACTAATGAAAAACTGTTTTTT
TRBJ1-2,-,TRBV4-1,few,CASSRPGVPNYGYTF,TGCGCCAGCAGCCGCCCAGGGGTTCCTAACTATGGCTACACCTTC
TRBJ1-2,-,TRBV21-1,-,CALQGSRDGYTF,TGTGCCCTGCAGGGTTCCAGAGATGGCTACACCTTC
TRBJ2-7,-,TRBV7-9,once,CASSYVSLGATYEQYF,TGTGCCAGCAGCTACGTGAGTCTTGGAGCTACCTACGAGCAGTACTTC
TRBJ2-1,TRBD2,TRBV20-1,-,CSAQAGVEFF,TGCAGTGCGCAAGCGGGAGTTGAGTTCTTC
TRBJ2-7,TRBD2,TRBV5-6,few,CASSSRTSGRYEQYF,TGTGCCAGCAGCTCAAGGACTAGCGGGAGGTACGAGCAGTACTTC
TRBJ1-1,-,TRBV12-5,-,CASGLVLGALGEAFF,TGTGCTAGTGGTTTGGTATTGGGGGCTTTGGGTGAAGCTTTCTTT
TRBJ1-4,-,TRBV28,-,CASSEGAGEKLFF,TGTGCCAGCAGCGAAGGAGCTGGTGAAAAACTGTTTTTT
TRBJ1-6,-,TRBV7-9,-,CASSLGGSYNSPLHF,TGTGCCAGCAGCCTGGGCGGGTCCTATAATTCACCCCTCCACTTT
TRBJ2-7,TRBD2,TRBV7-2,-,CASSPGGLAEYEQYF,TGTGCCAGCAGCCCGGGGGGACTAGCGGAATACGAGCAGTACTTC
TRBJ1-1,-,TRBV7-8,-,CASSLQGGGTEAFF,TGTGCCAGCAGCCTCCAGGGAGGGGGCACTGAAGCTTTCTTT
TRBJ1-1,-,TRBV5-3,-,CARSLVKADRTNTEAFF,TGTGCCAGAAGCTTGGTTAAGGCAGACAGGACTAACACTGAAGCTTTCTTT
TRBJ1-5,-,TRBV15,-,CATSRDRNQPQHF,TGTGCCACCAGCAGAGACAGGAATCAGCCCCAGCATTTT
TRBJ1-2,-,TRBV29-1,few,CSAPQGVYGYTF,TGCAGCGCCCCACAGGGAGTCTATGGCTACACCTTC
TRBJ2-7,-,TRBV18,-,CASSPLTYEQYF,TGTGCCAGCTCACCCTTAACCTACGAGCAGTACTTC
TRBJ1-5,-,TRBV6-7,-,CASSSGVRTPRHF,TGTGCCAGCAGCTCAGGGGTGAGGACCCCAAGGCATTTT
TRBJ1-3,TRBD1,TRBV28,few,CASSPGQGGNTIYF,TGTGCCAGCAGTCCGGGACAGGGAGGAAACACCATATATTTT
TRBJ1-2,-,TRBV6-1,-,CASRTQERLGYGYTF,TGTGCCAGCAGGACACAGGAGCGTTTGGGCTATGGCTACACCTTC
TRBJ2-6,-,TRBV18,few,CASSPGGANVLTF,TGTGCCAGCTCACCTGGCGGGGCCAACGTCCTGACTTTC
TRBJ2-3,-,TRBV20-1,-,CSADRIDTQYF,TGCAGTGCCGACAGGATAGATACGCAGTATTTT
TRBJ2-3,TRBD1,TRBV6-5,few,CASSPGQGLTDTQYF,TGTGCCAGCAGTCCGGGACAGGGTCTAACAGATACGCAGTATTTT
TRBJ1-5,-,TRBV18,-,CASSGGSDNQPQHF,TGTGCCAGCTCGGGGGGTTCCGACAATCAGCCCCAGCATTTT
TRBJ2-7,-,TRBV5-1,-,CASSPGRGYEQYF,TGCGCCAGCAGCCCGGGTAGGGGCTACGAGCAGTACTTC